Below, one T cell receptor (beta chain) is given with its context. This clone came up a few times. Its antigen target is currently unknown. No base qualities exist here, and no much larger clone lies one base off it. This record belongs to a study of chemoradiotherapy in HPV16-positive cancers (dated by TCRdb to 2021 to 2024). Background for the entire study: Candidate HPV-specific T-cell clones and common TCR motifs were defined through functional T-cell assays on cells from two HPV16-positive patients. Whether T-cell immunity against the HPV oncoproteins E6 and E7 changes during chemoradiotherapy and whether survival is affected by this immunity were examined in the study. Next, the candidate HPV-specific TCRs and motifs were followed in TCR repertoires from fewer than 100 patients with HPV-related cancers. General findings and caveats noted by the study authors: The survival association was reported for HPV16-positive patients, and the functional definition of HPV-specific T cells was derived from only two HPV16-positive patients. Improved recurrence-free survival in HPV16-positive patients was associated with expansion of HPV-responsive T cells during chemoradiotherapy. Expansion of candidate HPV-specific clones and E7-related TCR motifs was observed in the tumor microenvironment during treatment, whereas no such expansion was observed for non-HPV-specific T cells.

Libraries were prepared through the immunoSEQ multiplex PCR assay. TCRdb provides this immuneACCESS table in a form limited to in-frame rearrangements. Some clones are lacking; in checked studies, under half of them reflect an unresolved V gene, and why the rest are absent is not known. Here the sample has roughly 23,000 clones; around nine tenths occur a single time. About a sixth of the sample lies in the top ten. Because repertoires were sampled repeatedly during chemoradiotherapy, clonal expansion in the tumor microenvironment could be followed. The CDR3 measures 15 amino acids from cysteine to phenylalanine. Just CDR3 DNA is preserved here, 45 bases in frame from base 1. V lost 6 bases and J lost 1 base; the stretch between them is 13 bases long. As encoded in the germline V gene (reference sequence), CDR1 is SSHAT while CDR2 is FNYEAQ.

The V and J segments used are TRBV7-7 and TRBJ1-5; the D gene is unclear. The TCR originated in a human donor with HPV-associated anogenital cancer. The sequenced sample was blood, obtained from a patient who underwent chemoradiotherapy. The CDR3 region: CASSCRAESNQPQHF. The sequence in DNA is TGTGCCAGCAGTTGCCGGGCAGAAAGCAATCAGCCCCAGCATTTT. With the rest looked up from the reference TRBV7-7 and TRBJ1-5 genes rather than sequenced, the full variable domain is GAGVSQSPRYKVTKRGQDVTLRCDPISSHATLYWYQQALGQGPEFLTYFNYEAQPDKSGLPSDRFSAERPEGSISTLTIQRTEQRDSAMYRCASSCRAESNQPQHFGDGTRLSIL.